One and the same sample provided the 30 T cell receptor beta chains below, sequenced in a study of cytomegalovirus exposure and HLA in healthy donors. Sequencing used immunoSEQ multiplex PCR; TCRdb keeps in-frame clones, though not all of them. The top ten clones hold nearly 6.5% of a sample with some 130,000 clones, approximately 87% of them seen once. Sequenced sample: PBMCs. The receptor set was obtained from a woman between 18 and 29 years old in good health and CMV-seropositive.

The J gene is TRBJ1-1, the V gene TRBV29-1, with 7 bases lining up with TRBD1. Trimming removed 5 bases from V and 2 bases from J; junction bases left unmatched: 5. CDR1 is SQVTM, CDR2 ANQGSEA, per germline. CDR3 length: 13 residues. The CDR3 nucleotides are TGCAGCGTTAGAGACAGGGCTAACACTGAAGCTTTCTTT. Amino acid sequence: CSVRDRANTEAFF.

This chain connects TRBV2 to TRBJ2-6, with D perhaps matching TRBD2 (5 bases). V lost 7 bases and J lost 3, with 13 bases in between. Germline values: CDR1 SNHLY, CDR2 FYNNEI. The CDR3 runs to 15 residues. The CDR3 loop is CASKIEGDGANVLTF. The CDR3 bases are TGTGCCAGCAAGATTGAGGGCGATGGGGCCAACGTCCTGACTTTC.

This chain links TRBV19 with TRBJ2-3; maybe TRBD1 (6 bases). The germline V gene has CDR1 LNHDA and CDR2 SQIVND (reference sequence). The CDR3 sequence is 13 residues long. Trimming shortened V by 6 bases and J by 2 bases, and 9 bases separated the two germline ends. The CDR3 loop is CASSPGHTDTQYF. The CDR3 DNA follows: TGTGCCAGTAGCCCGGGACACACAGATACGCAGTATTTT.

This clone has only one observation. The chain is built from TRBV6-1 and TRBJ1-5, with D maybe TRBD1 (6 bases). Germline values: CDR1 MNHNS, CDR2 SASEGT. The V end lost 1 base, the J end lost 6 bases, and 13 bases lay between the germline ends. The CDR3 is made up of 15 amino acids. The CDR3 sequence: CASSEVRGSAQPQHF. The CDR3 nucleotides read TGTGCCAGCAGTGAAGTCAGGGGATCCGCTCAGCCCCAGCATTTT.

The genes are TRBV28 and TRBJ2-7, with 8 bases lining up with TRBD1. The CDR3 consists of 15 residues. J was trimmed by 5 bases and V by 2 bases; bases with no gene match: 8. In germline, CDR1 is MDHEN, CDR2 SYDVKM. CDR3 in DNA: TGTGCCAGCAGTTTAGGCGGCGGACAGGGCGACGAGCAGTACTTC. The encoded protein is CASSLGGGQGDEQYF.

The gene calls are TRBV2 and TRBJ1-1, with D possibly TRBD1 on 6 matching bases. The germline V gene encodes CDR1 SNHLY and CDR2 FYNNEI. The V gene lost 8 bases and the J gene lost 5 bases, with 15 bases spanning the gap. There are 13 residues in the CDR3. CDR3 protein: CASQGSQSTEAFF. For the CDR3, the DNA is TGTGCCAGCCAGGGGAGCCAGAGTACTGAAGCTTTCTTT.

The genes are TRBV11-1 and TRBJ2-1; 8 bases are shared with TRBD1. J was trimmed by 6 bases and V by 5 bases; bases with no gene match: 12. Germline values: CDR1 SGHAT, CDR2 FQDESV (reference sequence). The CDR3 covers 16 residues. Here the CDR3 reads CASSQVGTGGPNEQFF. For the CDR3, the DNA is TGTGCCAGCAGCCAAGTAGGGACAGGTGGACCCAATGAGCAGTTCTTC.

V is TRBV7-9 and J is TRBJ2-2, with a weak D call TRBD1 (6 bases). This CDR3 comprises 15 residues. V lost 5 bases to trimming and J lost 10 bases, with 20 bases between them. Germline V gene sequence: CDR1 SEHNR, CDR2 FQNEAQ (reference sequence). Here the CDR3 DNA reads TGTGCCAGCAGCCGTCTCACCGGGACAAATTTGGAGCTGTTTTTT. Translation gives CASSRLTGTNLELFF.

This clone was seen only a few times. The gene calls are TRBV27 and TRBJ2-7; 7 positions agree with TRBD1. The CDR3 totals 16 residues. CDR1 and CDR2 from the germline V gene are MNHEY and SMNVEV (reference sequence). Germline trimming cut 4 bases from V and 0 bases from J; bases unmatched to any gene: 9. Written as DNA, the CDR3 is TGTGCCAGCAGTTGGATGATCGGGACAGACTCCTACGAGCAGTACTTC. Translation gives CASSWMIGTDSYEQYF.

The chain recombines TRBV6-5 with TRBJ2-3; D is perhaps TRBD1 (6 bases). The CDR3 is 14 residues long. Trimming removed 2 bases at V and 3 bases at J, with 9 bases between. Germline V gene sequence: CDR1 MNHEY, CDR2 SVGAGI. The CDR3 sequence: CASSYSQGTDTQYF. The CDR3 nucleotides are TGTGCCAGCAGTTACAGTCAGGGGACAGATACGCAGTATTTT.

The chain recombines TRBV7-9 with TRBJ1-1; D is ambiguous. The CDR3 contains 13 residues. V was cut by 4 bases and J by 7 bases, with 13 bases left in between. Germline loops: CDR1 SEHNR, CDR2 FQNEAQ (reference sequence). The CDR3 DNA follows: TGTGCCAGCAGCTCTGCGGCATTTAATGAAGCTTTCTTT. Its protein product is CASSSAAFNEAFF.

The rearrangement links TRBV23-1 to TRBJ2-3, with 10 bases aligning to TRBD2. TRBV23-1 is treated as an ORF (open reading frame) with a function not yet certain. The CDR3 loop spans 20 amino acids. The V gene end was trimmed by 4 bases and the J gene end by 0 bases; junction bases not matched to a gene: 16. This CDR3 is CASSPTGIAGGFNSTDTQYF. CDR3 nucleotide sequence: TGCGCCAGCAGTCCAACCGGTATAGCGGGGGGCTTTAACAGCACAGATACGCAGTATTTT.

In its sample, this clone was seen once. The J gene is TRBJ1-5, the V gene TRBV6-5, with a possible D match to TRBD1 (6 bases). With 5 bases removed from V and 0 bases from J, the gap between germline ends came to 11 bases. The CDR3 totals 15 residues. Germline V lookup: CDR1 MNHEY, CDR2 SVGAGI. CDR3 loop: CASSTGTFSNQPQHF. The CDR3 DNA sequence: TGTGCCAGCAGTACCGGGACATTTAGCAATCAGCCCCAGCATTTT.

The rearrangement links TRBV7-3 to TRBJ2-3, with 10 nucleotides matching TRBD2. The ends lost 6 bases at V and 0 bases at J; junction bases unmatched: 3. From germline, CDR1 is SGHTA and CDR2 FQGTGA. This CDR3 comprises 15 residues. The CDR3 loop reads CASSSLAGSTDTQYF. The CDR3 DNA reads as TGTGCCAGCAGTTCACTAGCGGGAAGCACAGATACGCAGTATTTT.

V and J are TRBV7-2 and TRBJ2-7, with TRBD2 matching over 10 bases. This CDR3 spans 13 amino acids. V lost 3 bases and J lost 9; bases outside the gene matches: 5. The germline V gene encodes CDR1 SGHTA and CDR2 FQGNSA. The CDR3 bases are TGTGCCAGCAGCTTTCTAGCGGGAGAATCGCAGTACTTC. This translates into CASSFLAGESQYF.

The chain links TRBV7-2 to TRBJ1-2; D is ambiguous. The CDR3 has 13 amino acids. Trimming removed 7 bases from V and 11 bases from J, with 20 bases in between. Germline V lookup: CDR1 SGHTA, CDR2 FQGNSA. The DNA of the CDR3 is TGTGCCAGCACCGAATATCGGGCCAGCGGGTACACCTTC. It translates to CASTEYRASGYTF. Together with reference TRBV7-2 and TRBJ1-2, the CDR3 gives the full variable domain: GAGVSQSPSNKVTEKGKDVELRCDPISGHTALYWYRQSLGQGLEFLIYFQGNSAPDKSGLPSDRFSAERTGGSVSTLTIQRTQQEDSAVYLCASTEYRASGYTFGSGTRLTVV.

This sequence joins TRBV25-1 and TRBJ2-3; D perhaps matches TRBD2 (6 bases). The V and J ends lost 3 bases and 2 bases respectively, with 12 bases between them. Germline V gives CDR1 MGHDK, CDR2 SYGVNS. The CDR3 totals 15 residues. CDR3 DNA: TGTGCCAGCAGTGACCGGGACTGGTACACAGATACGCAGTATTTT. It encodes CASSDRDWYTDTQYF.

The J gene is TRBJ2-7, the V gene TRBV11-2; D is unclear. Germline CDR1 is SGHAT and CDR2 is FQNNGV. This CDR3 is built from 14 residues. V shed 1 base and J shed 3 bases, with 10 bases lying between them. The CDR3 DNA sequence: TGTGCCAGCAGCTTAGTCGCAACTAACTACGAGCAGTACTTC. Its protein is CASSLVATNYEQYF.

The chain combines TRBV10-3 with TRBJ1-5; weak D call: TRBD1 (5 bases). The V end lost 5 bases, the J end lost 1 base, and 18 bases lay between the germline ends. Germline loops: CDR1 ENHRY, CDR2 SYGVKD. The CDR3 is 17 residues long. CDR3 amino acids: CAISPQGGGLSNQPQHF. The CDR3 bases are TGTGCCATCAGTCCTCAAGGCGGGGGTTTGAGCAATCAGCCCCAGCATTTT.

V is TRBV14 and J is TRBJ2-1, with D perhaps matching TRBD1 (5 bases). Per germline, CDR1 SGHDN and CDR2 FVKESK. V was clipped by 3 bases and J by 0 bases, with 9 bases between them. This CDR3 has 15 amino acids. CDR3 DNA sequence: TGTGCCAGCAGCCAGGGGCTTAGCTCCTACAATGAGCAGTTCTTC. Translating it yields CASSQGLSSYNEQFF.

This clone was detected a few times. The chain employs TRBV28 and TRBJ2-7; D is perhaps TRBD2 (5 bases). The CDR3 spans 15 residues. CDR1 is MDHEN and CDR2 is SYDVKM in the germline V gene. The V and J ends lost 5 bases and 1 base respectively, with 15 bases between them. The CDR3 sequence is CASSPPTTGSYEQYF. CDR3 DNA sequence: TGTGCCAGCAGTCCCCCGACCACGGGGTCCTACGAGCAGTACTTC. The entire variable domain, with the rest obtained from reference TRBV28 and TRBJ2-7, is as follows: DVKVTQSSRYLVKRTGEKVFLECVQDMDHENMFWYRQDPGLGLRLIYFSYDVKMKEKGDIPEGYSVSREKKERFSLILESASTNQTSMYLCASSPPTTGSYEQYFGPGTRLTVT.

The rearrangement uses TRBV7-6 and TRBJ1-6, with D maybe TRBD1 (5 bases). This CDR3 is built from 14 residues. Germline loops: CDR1 SGHVS, CDR2 FNYEAQ. The V end was cut by 5 bases, the J end by 10 bases, with 15 bases between. CDR3 coding DNA: TGTGCCAGCAGCCACGGCGGGGGGGAATCACCCCTCCACTTT. Translation: CASSHGGGESPLHF.

The gene calls are TRBV13 and TRBJ2-2; the D gene is possibly TRBD2 (6 bases). Germline V CDR1 and CDR2: PRHDT, FYEKMQ (reference sequence). V lost 5 bases and J 4 bases, leaving 20 bases between the germline ends. This CDR3 has 17 residues. The CDR3 DNA follows: TGTGCCAGCAGCGGCTGGGGGACTCGCGGTCGCACCGGGGAGCTGTTTTTT. It codes for CASSGWGTRGRTGELFF. Based on the CDR3 plus reference TRBV13 and TRBJ2-2, the full variable domain is AAGVIQSPRHLIKEKRETATLKCYPIPRHDTVYWYQQGPGQDPQFLISFYEKMQSDKGSIPDRFSAQQFSDYHSELNMSSLELGDSALYFCASSGWGTRGRTGELFFGEGSRLTVL.

DNA of the CDR3: TGTGCCAGCAGCTTCTCAGGTTCTGGGGATACGCAGTATTTT. This sequence encodes CASSFSGSGDTQYF. This rearrangement joins TRBV5-6 to TRBJ2-3; D is undetermined. This CDR3 spans 14 amino acids. Per the germline V gene, CDR1 is SGHDT and CDR2 is YYEEEE. Trimming cost V 2 bases and J 6 bases, with 13 bases left between them.

This sequence joins TRBV9 and TRBJ2-1, with D perhaps matching TRBD1 (5 bases). This CDR3 has 15 amino acids. V lost 0 bases and J lost 7, with 14 bases in between. Germline values: CDR1 SGDLS, CDR2 YYNGEE. The CDR3 DNA sequence: TGTGCCAGCAGCGTAGGCCTCTCCCAGGGAAATGAGCAGTTCTTC. This encodes CASSVGLSQGNEQFF.

The chain employs TRBV2 and TRBJ2-1; TRBD1 aligns across 10 bases. Germline-derived CDR1 and CDR2 are SNHLY and FYNNEI. The CDR3 has 15 amino acids. V lost 7 bases, J lost 7 bases, and 10 bases stayed unmatched. The CDR3 spells CASTKDRGVFNEQFF. CDR3 coding DNA: TGTGCCAGCACCAAGGACAGGGGGGTGTTTAATGAGCAGTTCTTC.

This sequence joins TRBV19 and TRBJ1-1; D perhaps matches TRBD1 (5 bases). Trimming pared 8 bases from V and 0 bases from J, leaving 19 bases between. Germline loops: CDR1 LNHDA, CDR2 SQIVND (reference sequence). The CDR3 has 16 residues. The CDR3 here is CASRSSWGRLNTEAFF. CDR3 DNA sequence: TGTGCCAGTCGTAGCTCCTGGGGCAGACTGAACACTGAAGCTTTCTTT. The complete variable domain, with remaining parts taken from reference TRBV19 and TRBJ1-1, reads DGGITQSPKYLFRKEGQNVTLSCEQNLNHDAMYWYRQDPGQGLRLIYYSQIVNDFQKGDIAEGYSVSREKKESFPLTVTSAQKNPTAFYLCASRSSWGRLNTEAFFGQGTRLTVV.

The chain employs TRBV4-3 and TRBJ2-6; 10 nucleotides agree with TRBD1. The CDR3 consists of 16 residues. CDR1 is LGHNA and CDR2 is YSLEER in the germline V gene. V was pared by 3 bases and J by 3 bases, with 2 bases of the junction left unmatched. This CDR3 reads CASSQGQGNGANVLTF. The DNA for the CDR3 is TGCGCCAGCAGCCAGGGACAGGGGAATGGGGCCAACGTCCTGACTTTC.

The CDR3 DNA follows: TGTGCCTGGAGCCGGGTGGAGAGCAACACTGAAGCTTTCTTT. Its protein product is CAWSRVESNTEAFF. The J gene is TRBJ1-1, the V gene TRBV30; D gene ambiguous. Deletions cut 3 bases from V and 2 bases from J, with 13 bases between. Per germline, CDR1 GTSNPN and CDR2 SVGIG (reference sequence). This CDR3 has 14 amino acids.

This chain connects TRBV5-1 to TRBJ2-7; the match to TRBD2 covers 8 bases. V lost 0 bases and J lost 1; bases outside the gene matches: 3. The germline V gene has CDR1 SGHRS and CDR2 YFSETQ. The CDR3 has 15 amino acids. In nucleotides, the CDR3 is TGCGCCAGCAGCTTGGGGCCTAGCGGGTCCTACGAGCAGTACTTC. It translates to CASSLGPSGSYEQYF. Combining the CDR3 with reference TRBV5-1 and TRBJ2-7 gives the whole variable domain KAGVTQTPRYLIKTRGQQVTLSCSPISGHRSVSWYQQTPGQGLQFLFEYFSETQRNKGNFPGRFSGRQFSNSRSEMNVSTLELGDSALYLCASSLGPSGSYEQYFGPGTRLTVT.